This T cell receptor beta chain was documented in a study of blood T cell repertoires in COVID-19. Study in general: The origin of the acute and convalescent COVID-19 samples was the United States, Italy and Spain. T cells, B-cell-depleted T cells, or PBMCs provided the cDNA or gDNA that served as material.

This CDR3 contains 15 residues. Between the trimmed V and J ends, which lost 3 bases and 3 bases, there was a span of 15 bases. Germline-derived CDR1 and CDR2 are MDHEN and SYDVKM. Recruited during active infection, patients (from Seattle) were subsequently followed longitudinally. Clones were sequenced by immunoSEQ multiplex PCR, and TCRdb holds only the in-frame ones, with some missing. This repertoire shows 400,000 or so clones, around 91% found once; its top ten account for around 1.5%. Specimen: peripheral blood. This sequence was found in a woman aged 40 to 50 with COVID-19, enrolled during active disease. The rearrangement joins TRBV28 to TRBJ2-7; no clear D. CDR3 DNA sequence: TGTGCCAGCAGTTTCCGCGGCGGAACCTTCTACGAGCAGTACTTC. It translates to CASSFRGGTFYEQYF. Variable domain in full (rest from reference TRBV28 and TRBJ2-7): DVKVTQSSRYLVKRTGEKVFLECVQDMDHENMFWYRQDPGLGLRLIYFSYDVKMKEKGDIPEGYSVSREKKERFSLILESASTNQTSMYLCASSFRGGTFYEQYFGPGTRLTVT.